The present T cell receptor beta chain was sequenced within a study of blood T cell repertoires in COVID-19. Study background: Sites in the United States, Italy and Spain provided acute and convalescent COVID-19 samples. T cells, B-cell-depleted T cells, or PBMCs supplied cDNA or gDNA.

This clone was observed a single time. The authors' processing: Reference gene primer amplification yielded estimated nucleated cell counts. Data came from immunoSEQ multiplex PCR; TCRdb stores just in-frame clones and leaves some out. From that table come the V and J calls and clone size; the DNA was used to work out D and trimming. The sample contains roughly 61,000 clones, about nine tenths of which appear only once. The V and J ends lost 3 bases and 2 bases, in that order; junction bases with no gene match: 6. This CDR3 is 17 amino acids long. Germline values: CDR1 ENHRY, CDR2 SYGVKD. This receptor was obtained from a man older than 75 with acute or convalescent COVID-19. This chain uses TRBV10-3 with TRBJ1-5; 11 positions agree with TRBD1. Sequences were obtained from peripheral blood. The CDR3 nucleotides read TGTGCCATCAGTGACCCGGACAGGGGGCGCGGCAATCAGCCCCAGCATTTT. Its protein is CAISDPDRGRGNQPQHF.